These 23 T cell receptor beta chains were all obtained from the same sample, sequenced in a study of control samples from healthy donors and cancer patients. Here immunoSEQ multiplex PCR was the method, and the copy in TCRdb shows in-frame clones only, minus some. The data contain 85,000 to 100,000 clones, roughly 78% of them singletons. What was sequenced was blood. These receptors all come from a man in his sixties in good health.

A single count supports this clone. The gene calls are TRBV3-1 (or the pseudogene TRBV3-2) and TRBJ1-2; D is uncertain. Germline V gene data show CDR1 as LGHDT and CDR2 as YNNKEL (reference sequence). V was pared by 4 bases and J by 3 bases, with 9 bases between. The CDR3 has 13 amino acids. The CDR3 spells CASSPTKDYGYTF. The CDR3 coding sequence is TGTGCCAGCAGCCCAACAAAAGACTATGGCTACACCTTC.

This sequence joins TRBV29-1 and TRBJ2-5, with 8 bases lining up with TRBD2. The CDR3 spans 13 residues. Germline V lookup: CDR1 SQVTM, CDR2 ANQGSEA. The ends lost 7 bases at V and 5 bases at J; junction bases unmatched: 9. CDR3 bases: TGCAGCGCCGCCCCGGGAGGGGGTGAGACCCAGTACTTC. This gives the protein CSAAPGGGETQYF.

The chain is built from TRBV2 and TRBJ1-4, with 8 bases that match TRBD1. The germline gives CDR1 SNHLY, CDR2 FYNNEI. The CDR3 totals 12 residues. Germline trimming cut 7 bases from V and 8 bases from J; bases unmatched to any gene: 3. The CDR3 nucleotides read TGTGCCAGCACAGGGGGCGGCGAAAAACTGTTTTTT. It specifies CASTGGGEKLFF.

The chain carries TRBV2 and TRBJ2-2; a weak D match, TRBD2 (5 bases). V was trimmed by 4 bases and J by 2 bases, leaving 11 bases between them. The CDR3 spans 15 residues. The germline gives CDR1 SNHLY, CDR2 FYNNEI. The CDR3 loop reads CASSGPAANTGELFF. The CDR3 DNA is TGTGCCAGCAGTGGGCCAGCGGCAAACACCGGGGAGCTGTTTTTT. The full variable domain, with the rest looked up from reference TRBV2 and TRBJ2-2, is EPEVTQTPSHQVTQMGQEVILRCVPISNHLYFYWYRQILGQKVEFLVSFYNNEISEKSEIFDDQFSVERPDGSNFTLKIRSTKLEDSAMYFCASSGPAANTGELFFGEGSRLTVL.

The chain links TRBV18 to TRBJ2-5, with 9 bases that match TRBD1. Germline trimming cut 8 bases from V and 2 bases from J; bases unmatched to any gene: 0. The length of the CDR3 is 12 residues. In germline, CDR1 is KGHSH, CDR2 LQKENI. CDR3 sequence reads: CASGQGQETQYF. The CDR3 bases are TGTGCCAGCGGACAGGGGCAAGAGACCCAGTACTTC.

The J gene is TRBJ2-6, the V gene TRBV2; D unresolved. Trimming removed 8 bases from V and 2 bases from J, with 7 bases in between. This CDR3 spans 13 amino acids. Germline V gene sequence: CDR1 SNHLY, CDR2 FYNNEI. The CDR3 DNA sequence: TGTGCCAGCGGCATAACTGGGGCCAACGTCCTGACTTTC. Translating it yields CASGITGANVLTF.

This chain uses TRBV7-2 with TRBJ2-7; D may be TRBD1 (5 bases). The CDR3 length is 12 residues. V lost 4 bases to trimming and J lost 3 bases, with 7 bases between them. Germline assignment: CDR1 SGHTA and CDR2 FQGNSA. The CDR3 nucleotides are TGTGCCAGCAGCTCTCAGGGCTACGAGCAGTACTTC. Amino acids: CASSSQGYEQYF. The variable domain in full, completed from reference TRBV7-2 and TRBJ2-7, reads GAGVSQSPSNKVTEKGKDVELRCDPISGHTALYWYRQSLGQGLEFLIYFQGNSAPDKSGLPSDRFSAERTGGSVSTLTIQRTQQEDSAVYLCASSSQGYEQYFGPGTRLTVT.

This chain links TRBV5-1 with TRBJ2-3; 9 nucleotides align to TRBD1. Looked up from germline, CDR1 is SGHRS and CDR2 is YFSETQ. Trimming took 3 bases from V and 3 from J; bases not matched to a gene: 8. The CDR3 totals 16 residues. Written as DNA, the CDR3 is TGCGCCAGCAGCTCAAAGAACAGGGGGCCGACAGATACGCAGTATTTT. The encoded protein is CASSSKNRGPTDTQYF.

This clone was seen a handful of times. V usage is TRBV19 and J usage is TRBJ2-7; D possibly corresponds to TRBD1 (5 bases). V shed 8 bases and J shed 5 bases, with 16 bases lying between them. CDR1 and CDR2 from the germline V gene are LNHDA and SQIVND (reference sequence). This CDR3 has 13 residues. CDR3 loop: CASGHGRVNEQYF. CDR3 DNA: TGTGCCAGTGGACATGGCAGGGTAAACGAGCAGTACTTC.

The V gene is TRBV12-5, the J gene TRBJ1-4, with D perhaps matching TRBD1 (5 bases). There are 15 residues in the CDR3. Germline CDR1 reads LGHNT; CDR2 reads FRNRAP. Deletions cut 2 bases from V and 7 bases from J, with 14 bases between. The CDR3 DNA is TGTGCTAGTGGTTTGAGCGGGGCTAGGGGTGAAAAACTGTTTTTT. It yields the protein CASGLSGARGEKLFF.

V and J are TRBV5-3 and TRBJ1-6, with a weak D call TRBD1 (6 bases). TRBV5-3 is an open reading frame, and its role is uncertain. V was trimmed by 6 bases and J by 7 bases, leaving 23 bases between them. CDR3 length equals 17 residues. CDR3 loop: CARTSSGTTKGNSPLHF. CDR3 sequence (DNA): TGTGCCAGAACGTCCTCCGGGACAACTAAGGGGAATTCACCCCTCCACTTT.

In this sample, this clone turned up a few times. The V and J genes are TRBV6-5 and TRBJ1-2; D might be TRBD1 (6 bases). V dropped 0 bases and J dropped 3 bases, with 14 bases sitting between them. CDR1 MNHEY and CDR2 SVGAGI come from the germline V gene. The length of the CDR3 is 16 residues. CDR3 loop: CASSYSLGGRDYGYTF. The CDR3 coding sequence is TGTGCCAGCAGTTACTCCCTGGGGGGCCGAGACTATGGCTACACCTTC.

The chain employs TRBV5-6 and TRBJ1-1; 7 bases are shared with TRBD1. The CDR3 has 14 residues. CDR1 and CDR2 from the germline V gene are SGHDT and YYEEEE. The V gene end was trimmed by 4 bases and the J gene end by 4 bases; junction bases not matched to a gene: 7. As DNA, the CDR3 is TGTGCCAGCAGCCCCCCGACAGGGATCACTGAAGCTTTCTTT. Residues: CASSPPTGITEAFF.

The V gene is TRBV7-2, the J gene TRBJ2-7; D perhaps matches TRBD2 (5 bases). V lost 1 base and J 1 base, leaving 11 bases between the germline ends. Germline V gene data show CDR1 as SGHTA and CDR2 as FQGNSA. This CDR3 is 15 amino acids long. The CDR3 nucleotides are TGTGCCAGCAGCTTAGGGAGGAGTCGGTCCTACGAGCAGTACTTC. Translating gives CASSLGRSRSYEQYF.

The chain joins TRBV13 to TRBJ1-5; maybe TRBD1 (6 bases). The germline gives CDR1 PRHDT, CDR2 FYEKMQ (reference sequence). The CDR3 runs to 14 residues. The V end was cut by 5 bases, the J end by 1 base, with 9 bases between. The CDR3 region is CASSPDRSNQPQHF. The CDR3 coding sequence is TGTGCCAGCAGCCCGGACAGAAGCAATCAGCCCCAGCATTTT.

The V gene is TRBV3-1 (or the pseudogene TRBV3-2), the J gene TRBJ1-1, with D perhaps matching TRBD1 (5 bases). The CDR3 has 13 amino acids. From germline, CDR1 is LGHDT and CDR2 YNNKEL (reference sequence). Trimming shortened V by 1 base and J by 7 bases, and 10 bases separated the two germline ends. The CDR3 DNA sequence: TGTGCCAGCAGCCAAGTAGGGGTAAGTGAAGCTTTCTTT. Protein product: CASSQVGVSEAFF.

The chain uses TRBV7-2 and TRBJ2-5; unclear D gene. V gave up 5 bases and J gave up 1 base, with 8 bases separating them. The CDR3 is 13 residues long. Per germline, CDR1 SGHTA and CDR2 FQGNSA. CDR3 amino acids: CASSLRPQETQYF. In DNA form, the CDR3 reads TGTGCCAGCAGCCTTCGGCCCCAAGAGACCCAGTACTTC.

The V call is TRBV5-1, the J call TRBJ1-2; TRBD1 is a possible D gene (6 bases). Germline V gives CDR1 SGHRS, CDR2 YFSETQ. The length of the CDR3 is 15 residues. The V and J ends lost 4 bases and 4 bases respectively, with 17 bases between them. The CDR3 reads CASSRETDSTYGYTF. The CDR3 DNA is TGCGCCAGCAGCCGGGAGACGGACAGCACCTATGGCTACACCTTC.

This clone was seen once. This chain connects TRBV9 to TRBJ2-7; D call uncertain. Looked up from germline, CDR1 is SGDLS and CDR2 is YYNGEE. The CDR3 loop spans 14 amino acids. Trimming pared 0 bases from V and 2 bases from J, leaving 9 bases between. CDR3 region: CASSVDGLAYEQYF. The CDR3 DNA reads TGTGCCAGCAGCGTAGACGGCCTTGCCTACGAGCAGTACTTC.

This clone was seen a few times. V is TRBV27 and J is TRBJ2-7; 7 bases are a match to TRBD1. V gave up 3 bases and J gave up 1 base; unmatched junction bases: 3. Germline V gene data show CDR1 as MNHEY and CDR2 as SMNVEV (reference sequence). CDR3 length: 14 amino acids. The CDR3 loop reads CASSFWDSSYEQYF. The CDR3 nucleotides read TGTGCCAGCAGTTTTTGGGACAGTTCCTACGAGCAGTACTTC.

The chain links TRBV30 to TRBJ2-2, with a weak D call TRBD2 (5 bases). Germline CDR1 and CDR2: GTSNPN and SVGIG (reference sequence). This CDR3 is built from 13 residues. The V gene lost 0 bases and the J gene lost 9 bases, with 11 bases spanning the gap. CDR3 nucleotide sequence: TGTGCCTGGAGTGTAGGGAGCTCCTGGGAGCTGTTTTTT. Its protein product is CAWSVGSSWELFF.

The rearrangement uses TRBV6-5 and TRBJ2-1; D remains ambiguous. The CDR3 contains 13 residues. Trimming pared 8 bases from V and 7 bases from J, leaving 15 bases between. Per germline, CDR1 MNHEY and CDR2 SVGAGI. This CDR3 is CASSSRLGNEQFF. CDR3 in DNA: TGTGCCAGCTCTTCGAGACTGGGGAATGAGCAGTTCTTC.

This clone was detected only once. The V call is TRBV30, the J call TRBJ2-2; D may be TRBD1 (6 bases). V was pared by 4 bases and J by 3 bases, with 12 bases between. Germline V gene lookup returns CDR1 GTSNPN and CDR2 SVGIG (reference sequence). The CDR3 spans 14 residues. CDR3 nucleotide sequence: TGTGCCTGGAAATCGGGACACCACACCGGGGAGCTGTTTTTT. Residues: CAWKSGHHTGELFF.